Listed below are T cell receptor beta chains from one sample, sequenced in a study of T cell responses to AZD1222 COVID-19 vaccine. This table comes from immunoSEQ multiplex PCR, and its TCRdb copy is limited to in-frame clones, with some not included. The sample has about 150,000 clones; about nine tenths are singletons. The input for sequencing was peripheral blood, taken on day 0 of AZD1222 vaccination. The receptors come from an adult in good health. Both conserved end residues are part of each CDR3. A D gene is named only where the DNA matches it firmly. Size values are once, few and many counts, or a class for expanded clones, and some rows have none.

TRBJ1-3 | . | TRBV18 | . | TGTGCCAGCTCACCACCCGGGCTTTCTGGAAACACCATATATTTT | CASSPPGLSGNTIYF
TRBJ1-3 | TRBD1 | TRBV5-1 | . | TGCGCCAGCAGCAACGACAGGGGACGAAGTGGAAACACCATATATTTT | CASSNDRGRSGNTIYF
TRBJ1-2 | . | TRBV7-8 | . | TGTGCCAGCAGCTTAGATCAGGGTCCGCCGGACTATGGCTACACCTTC | CASSLDQGPPDYGYTF
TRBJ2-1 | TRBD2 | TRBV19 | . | TGTGCCAGTAGTTCGACTAGCGGCTACAATGAGCAGTTCTTC | CASSSTSGYNEQFF
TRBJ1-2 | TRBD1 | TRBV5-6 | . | TGTGCCAGCAGCTCTCAGGACAGGGGGGCGGACTACACCTTC | CASSSQDRGADYTF
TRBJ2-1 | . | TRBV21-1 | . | TGTGCCAGCAGCACACATATTACTGGGGGACTAGCGGGAGGAAGGCCCTACAATGAGCAGTTCTTC | CASSTHITGGLAGGRPYNEQFF
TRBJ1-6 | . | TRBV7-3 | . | TGTGCCAGCAGCATAGGATCGGGTTTCTCTAATTCACCCCTCCACTTT | CASSIGSGFSNSPLHF
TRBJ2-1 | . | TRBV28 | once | TGTGCCAGCAGTTTCGTTTACAATGAGCAGTTCTTC | CASSFVYNEQFF
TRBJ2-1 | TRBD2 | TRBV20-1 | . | TGCAGTGCTACTGAACTAGCGGGAGACGAAAATGAGCAGTTCTTC | CSATELAGDENEQFF
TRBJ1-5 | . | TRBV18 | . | TGTGCCAGCTCACCGAATCGGAGCAATCAGCCCCAGCATTTT | CASSPNRSNQPQHF
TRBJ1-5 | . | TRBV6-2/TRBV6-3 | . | TGTGCCAGCAGTCCCACACAGGCTAATCAGCCCCAGCATTTT | CASSPTQANQPQHF
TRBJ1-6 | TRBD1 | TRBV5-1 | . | TGCGCCAGCACCACAGCGGCAAGGGGGCATTCACCCCTCCACTTT | CASTTAARGHSPLHF
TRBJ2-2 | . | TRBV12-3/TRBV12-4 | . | TGTGCCAGCAGCCCGACAGTCGGGGAGCTGTTTTTT | CASSPTVGELFF
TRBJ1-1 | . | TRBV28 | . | TGTGCCAGCAGTACGCCGGGACGCCCAGGAGCTTTCTTT | CASSTPGRPGAFF